This T cell receptor beta chain was captured in a study of blood T cells in healthy people across ages. Study-wide points: Donor CMV status, an unknown factor, possibly confounded changes in expanded clonotypes. TCR beta diversity, measured per million T cells, fell in a roughly linear way with age.

Note on this clonotype: Its specificity is not known.

With a J-beta primer mix and a sample-barcoded 5' primer, a second PCR ran about 7 to 12 cycles. The authors tagged each cDNA molecule using a template-switch adaptor with 12 random nucleotides. TCRdb used MiXCR to reprocess the 5' RACE reads, holding one entry per CDR3 protein. The profile shows 730,000 or so distinct CDR3 sequences, about 40% of them singletons. Germline CDR1 SQVTM, CDR2 ANQGSEA. The CDR3 is made up of 15 amino acids. V was shortened by 7 bases and J by 5 bases, with 20 bases between the two germline ends. V usage is TRBV29-1 and J usage is TRBJ2-2; TRBD2 is a possible D gene (6 bases). The sequenced sample was blood. The origin of this receptor is a woman aged 55-70 years in good health. The CDR3 is CSGQKGGTETGELFF. CDR3 in DNA: TGCAGCGGCCAGAAGGGCGGGACCGAGACCGGGGAGCTGTTTTTT.